These 23 T cell receptor beta chains came from one sample sequenced in a study of T cells after yellow fever vaccination. TCRdb redid the calling of the 5' RACE reads with MiXCR, one entry per CDR3 protein. Seen here are hundreds of thousands of distinct CDR3 sequences, roughly a sixth observed once, and the top ten hold 15% to 20%. The sequencing used PBMCs, collected before the yellow fever booster vaccination. These receptors were collected from a man aged 18 to 30 who received the YFV17D yellow fever vaccine.

V gene TRBV5-4 combines with J gene TRBJ2-5, with D unclear. Trimming shortened V by 3 bases and J by 5 bases, and 8 bases separated the two germline ends. This CDR3 has 12 amino acids. Per the germline V gene, CDR1 is SGHNT and CDR2 is YYREEE (reference sequence). The CDR3 nucleotides are TGTGCCAGCAGCTCCGACCGGGAGACCCAGTACTTC. Amino acids: CASSSDRETQYF.

The gene calls are TRBV20-1 and TRBJ1-2, with D possibly TRBD1 on 5 matching bases. The CDR3 consists of 15 residues. Trimming left V 3 bases short and J 3 bases short, with 17 bases between. The germline V gene has CDR1 DFQATT and CDR2 SNEGSKA (reference sequence). CDR3 bases: TGCAGTGCTAGGTTGGCGGCAGGGATGGACTATGGCTACACCTTC. Translated, it gives CSARLAAGMDYGYTF.

This chain uses TRBV7-8 with TRBJ2-5; 9 bases map to TRBD2. Germline assignment: CDR1 SGHVS and CDR2 FQNEAQ. The CDR3 runs to 14 residues. The ends lost 5 bases at V and 5 bases at J; junction bases unmatched: 6. CDR3 nucleotide sequence: TGTGCCAGCAGCCTACCGGGACTAGCTGAGACCCAGTACTTC. It yields the protein CASSLPGLAETQYF. Combining the CDR3 with reference TRBV7-8 and TRBJ2-5 gives the whole variable domain GAGVSQSPRYKVAKRGQDVALRCDPISGHVSLFWYQQALGQGPEFLTYFQNEAQLDKSGLPSDRFFAERPEGSVSTLKIQRTQQEDSAVYLCASSLPGLAETQYFGPGTRLLVL.

This clonotype has only a few counts. J is TRBJ2-1 and V is TRBV11-2; D unclear. The CDR3 is 14 amino acids. Looked up from germline, CDR1 is SGHAT and CDR2 is FQNNGV. V dropped 4 bases and J dropped 0 bases, with 7 bases sitting between them. CDR3 amino acids: CASSYGYSYNEQFF. The CDR3 nucleotides are TGTGCCAGCAGCTACGGTTACTCCTACAATGAGCAGTTCTTC.

This clonotype was detected only a few times. The chain employs TRBV6-2 or TRBV6-3 and TRBJ2-7, with unresolved D. Trimming cost V 10 bases and J 0 bases, with 13 bases left between them. CDR1 and CDR2 from the germline V gene are MNHEY and SVGEGT. The CDR3 covers 13 residues. CDR3 DNA sequence: TGTGCCACTGGACCAGCTGGCTCCTACGAGCAGTACGTC. This encodes CATGPAGSYEQYV.

V is TRBV12-3 or TRBV12-4 and J is TRBJ2-7, with 7 bases fitting TRBD1. V lost 1 base to trimming and J lost 8 bases; unmatched junction nucleotides: 5. The CDR3 runs to 13 residues. CDR3 loop: CASSLVRGGKQYF. DNA of the CDR3: TGTGCCAGCAGTTTAGTAAGAGGGGGCAAGCAGTACTTC.

This clonotype was picked up a small number of times. This chain uses TRBV20-1 with TRBJ2-2; a weak D match, TRBD1 (6 bases). CDR1 is DFQATT and CDR2 is SNEGSKA in the germline V gene (reference sequence). Between the trimmed V and J ends, which lost 6 bases and 3 bases, there was a span of 14 bases. This CDR3 contains 14 residues. CDR3 amino acids: CSAPYRVYTGELFF. CDR3 DNA sequence: TGCAGTGCCCCCTACAGGGTTTACACCGGGGAGCTGTTTTTT.

The chain links TRBV28 to TRBJ2-2; the D gene could be TRBD1 or TRBD2 (5 bases each). Germline values: CDR1 MDHEN, CDR2 SYDVKM. The V end was cut by 4 bases, the J end by 2 bases, with 14 bases between. This CDR3 comprises 16 residues. DNA of the CDR3: TGTGCCAGCAGTTCCCAGGGAGCTCCCAACACCGGGGAGCTGTTTTTT. It encodes CASSSQGAPNTGELFF.

A few counts support this clonotype. The chain couples TRBV30 to TRBJ2-3; D remains unclear. The CDR3 spans 13 residues. Germline V gives CDR1 GTSNPN, CDR2 SVGIG (reference sequence). V shed 4 bases and J shed 2 bases, with 10 bases lying between them. The CDR3 spells CAWTPPYTDTQYF. CDR3 DNA: TGTGCCTGGACGCCCCCTTACACAGATACGCAGTATTTT.

The chain has TRBV7-2 and TRBJ1-1; a weak D match, TRBD1 (5 bases). Germline assignment: CDR1 SGHTA and CDR2 FQGNSA. The length of the CDR3 is 12 residues. V was trimmed by 4 bases and J by 11 bases, leaving 14 bases between them. CDR3 nucleotide sequence: TGTGCCAGCAGCTCTTCGGGGACGTCGGCTTTCTTT. Amino acids: CASSSSGTSAFF.

The chain has TRBV20-1 and TRBJ2-2; D possibly corresponds to TRBD1 (5 bases). The CDR3 has 13 amino acids. V lost 5 bases and J 0 bases, leaving 7 bases between the germline ends. CDR1 is DFQATT and CDR2 is SNEGSKA in the germline V gene (reference sequence). DNA of the CDR3: TGCAGTGCTCGACAGCCGAACACCGGGGAGCTGTTTTTT. This gives the protein CSARQPNTGELFF.

This clonotype was observed a few times. This chain connects TRBV6-5 to TRBJ2-7; D is perhaps TRBD1 (6 bases). V dropped 6 bases and J dropped 2 bases, with 14 bases sitting between them. The CDR3 has 14 amino acids. Germline V gene lookup returns CDR1 MNHEY and CDR2 SVGAGI. CDR3 residues: CASRPGPGAYEQYF. CDR3 nucleotides: TGTGCCAGCAGACCGGGTCCAGGGGCCTACGAGCAGTACTTC.

J is TRBJ2-4 and V is TRBV3-1; 7 bases align to TRBD1. Germline V lookup: CDR1 LGHDT, CDR2 YNNKEL (reference sequence). This CDR3 has 15 amino acids. J gave up 5 bases and V 0 bases, and 4 bases lay outside the gene matches. The CDR3 DNA sequence: TGTGCCAGCAGCCAAGAGTGGGACAGTGAAAACATTCAGTACTTC. This encodes CASSQEWDSENIQYF.

This clonotype was seen only a few times. In DNA, the CDR3 is TGCAGTGCTCCTATTGCGGGGTCGGGGGAGCTGTTTTTT. It codes for CSAPIAGSGELFF. The chain recombines TRBV20-1 with TRBJ2-2; perhaps TRBD2 as D (6 bases). Deletions cut 5 bases from V and 8 bases from J, with 15 bases between. Germline CDR1 and CDR2: DFQATT and SNEGSKA (reference sequence). The CDR3 runs 13 residues.

This clonotype has just a few counts. The chain joins TRBV7-2 to TRBJ1-4; the match to TRBD1 covers 7 bases. V was pared by 5 bases and J by 11 bases, with 8 bases of the junction left unmatched. Germline values: CDR1 SGHTA, CDR2 FQGNSA. The CDR3 contains 13 residues. The CDR3 protein is CASSRDSRRKLFF. The CDR3 DNA follows: TGTGCCAGCAGCCGGGACAGCAGAAGGAAACTGTTTTTT.

This clonotype came up a few times. V usage is TRBV10-3 and J usage is TRBJ1-1, with no clear D. CDR1 is ENHRY, CDR2 SYGVKD, per germline. This CDR3 comprises 13 residues. Trimming left V 8 bases short and J 1 base short, with 11 bases between. The CDR3 spells CAIWEAENTEAFF. Here the CDR3 DNA reads TGTGCCATCTGGGAGGCTGAGAACACTGAAGCTTTCTTT.

This clonotype has more than one count but fewer than ten. The rearrangement links TRBV7-9 to TRBJ1-6, with D unclear. The CDR3 covers 15 residues. In germline, CDR1 is SEHNR, CDR2 FQNEAQ (reference sequence). V gave up 2 bases and J gave up 7 bases, with 12 bases separating them. The CDR3 spells CASSLSGGRNSPLHF. In DNA, the CDR3 is TGTGCCAGCAGCTTATCAGGCGGAAGAAATTCACCCCTCCACTTT.

The DNA of the CDR3 is TGTGCCAGCAGCTTATCAGTAGCGAGCTCCTACGAGCAGTACGTC. It is translated as CASSLSVASSYEQYV. The chain recombines TRBV7-2 with TRBJ2-7, with a weak D call TRBD2 (5 bases). The CDR3 is 15 residues long. Germline lookup yields CDR1 SGHTA and CDR2 FQGNSA. The ends were cut back, 2 bases at V and 0 bases at J, with 11 bases in the middle.

The V call is TRBV29-1, the J call TRBJ2-1; D gene unclear. The CDR3 is 12 residues long. The germline V gene has CDR1 SQVTM and CDR2 ANQGSEA. The V gene lost 0 bases and the J gene lost 8 bases, with 8 bases spanning the gap. CDR3 sequence: CSVEDTGDEQFF. CDR3 bases: TGCAGCGTTGAAGATACGGGCGATGAGCAGTTCTTC.

This clonotype was picked up a small number of times. This chain uses TRBV6-5 with TRBJ2-7; D is perhaps TRBD1 or TRBD2 (5 bases each). There are 12 residues in the CDR3. The germline gives CDR1 MNHEY, CDR2 SVGAGI. V shed 2 bases and J shed 5 bases, with 7 bases lying between them. The CDR3 region is CASSYGGNEQYF. For the CDR3, the DNA is TGTGCCAGCAGTTACGGGGGAAACGAGCAGTACTTC.

The chain recombines TRBV15 with TRBJ1-1; maybe TRBD1 (5 bases). Deletions cut 3 bases from V and 3 bases from J, with 8 bases between. This CDR3 spans 13 amino acids. Looked up from germline, CDR1 is LNHNV and CDR2 is YYDKDF (reference sequence). This CDR3 reads CATSSREDTEAFF. The CDR3 nucleotides read TGTGCCACCAGCAGCAGGGAGGACACTGAAGCTTTCTTT. Full variable domain (remainder filled in from reference TRBV15 and TRBJ1-1): DAMVIQNPRYQVTQFGKPVTLSCSQTLNHNVMYWYQQKSSQAPKLLFHYYDKDFNNEADTPDNFQSRRPNTSFCFLDIRSPGLGDTAMYLCATSSREDTEAFFGQGTRLTVV.

The CDR3 here is CASSAPRGTGLTDTQYF. CDR3 DNA: TGTGCCAGCAGCGCCCCAAGGGGGACAGGGCTCACAGATACGCAGTATTTT. This sequence joins TRBV7-2 and TRBJ2-3, with TRBD1 identical over 9 bases. CDR3 length: 17 amino acids. Germline assignment: CDR1 SGHTA and CDR2 FQGNSA. The junction had 11 bases not matched to a gene; V was cut back by 5 bases and J by 2 bases.

The genes are TRBV4-3 and TRBJ2-2, with D tentatively TRBD2 (6 bases). CDR1 is LGHNA, CDR2 YSLEER, per germline. V dropped 0 bases and J dropped 3 bases, with 11 bases sitting between them. This CDR3 is built from 16 residues. The CDR3 protein is CASSQERGRDTGELFF. The CDR3 nucleotides are TGCGCCAGCAGCCAAGAGCGGGGACGGGACACCGGGGAGCTGTTTTTT.